This T cell receptor (beta chain) was captured in a study of blood T cell repertoires in COVID-19. Looking at the study overall: PBMCs, B-cell-depleted T cells, or T cells were the source of the cDNA or gDNA that made up the material.

Participant age was roughly 18 to 89 years, and participants resided in roughly 25 US areas. The study assigned cohorts using participant-reported clinical history. Germline assignment: CDR1 LGHNA and CDR2 YNFKEQ. This CDR3 has 16 amino acids. V was clipped by 4 bases and J by 1 base, with 11 bases between them. Original methodology: Amplification from reference gene primers served as the basis for estimated nucleated cell counts. Assay: immunoSEQ multiplex PCR; the TCRdb copy retains only in-frame clones and omits some. From that table come the V and J calls and clone size; the DNA was used to work out D and trimming. The sample includes 170,000 or so clones, roughly 90% of them seen just once.

Material for sequencing was PBMCs or T cells enriched from blood (not recorded which). The TCR comes from a woman aged 45-60 years who had recovered from COVID-19. The genes are TRBV4-2 and TRBJ2-6, with a possible D match to TRBD2 (5 bases). The DNA of the CDR3 is TGTGCCAGCAGCCCGAGTGCGGGTTCTGGGGCCAACGTCCTGACTTTC. It codes for CASSPSAGSGANVLTF.